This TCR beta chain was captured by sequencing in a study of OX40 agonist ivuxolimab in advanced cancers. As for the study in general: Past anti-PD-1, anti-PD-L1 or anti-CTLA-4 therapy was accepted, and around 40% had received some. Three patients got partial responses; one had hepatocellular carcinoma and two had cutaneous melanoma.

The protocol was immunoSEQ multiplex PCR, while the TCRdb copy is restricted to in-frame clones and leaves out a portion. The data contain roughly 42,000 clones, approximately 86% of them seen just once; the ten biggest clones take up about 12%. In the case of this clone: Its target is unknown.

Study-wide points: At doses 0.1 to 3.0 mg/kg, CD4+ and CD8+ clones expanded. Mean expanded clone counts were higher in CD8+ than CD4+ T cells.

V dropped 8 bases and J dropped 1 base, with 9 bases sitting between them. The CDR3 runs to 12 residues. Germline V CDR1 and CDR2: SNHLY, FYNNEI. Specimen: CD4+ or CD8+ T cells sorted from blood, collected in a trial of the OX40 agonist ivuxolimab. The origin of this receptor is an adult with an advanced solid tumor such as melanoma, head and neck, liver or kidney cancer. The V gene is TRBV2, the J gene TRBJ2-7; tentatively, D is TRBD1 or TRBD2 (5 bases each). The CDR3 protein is CASYGGSYEQYF. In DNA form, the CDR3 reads TGTGCCAGCTATGGGGGTTCCTACGAGCAGTACTTC.